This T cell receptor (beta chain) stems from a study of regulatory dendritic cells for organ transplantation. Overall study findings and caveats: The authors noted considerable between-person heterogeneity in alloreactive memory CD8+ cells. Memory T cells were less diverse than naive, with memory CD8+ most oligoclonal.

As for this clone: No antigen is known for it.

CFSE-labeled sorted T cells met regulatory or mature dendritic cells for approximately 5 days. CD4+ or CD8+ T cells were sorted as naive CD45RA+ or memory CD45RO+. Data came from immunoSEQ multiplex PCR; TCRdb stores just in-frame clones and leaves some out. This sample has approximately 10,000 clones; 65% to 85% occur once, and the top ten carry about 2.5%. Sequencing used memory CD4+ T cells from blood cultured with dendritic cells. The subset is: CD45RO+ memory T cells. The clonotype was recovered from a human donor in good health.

The CDR3: CASRRPDAGLGNSPLHF. The CDR3 bases are TGTGCCAGTAGGAGACCGGACGCCGGGTTGGGGAATTCACCCCTCCACTTT. The rearrangement joins TRBV19 to TRBJ1-6; D not resolved. Germline V gene lookup returns CDR1 LNHDA and CDR2 SQIVND (reference sequence). The V end was cut by 6 bases, the J end by 7 bases, with 22 bases between. The CDR3 covers 17 residues.